Shown below are 24 T cell receptor beta chains from a single sample sequenced in a study of blood T cells in healthy people across ages. Then a second PCR, running roughly 7 to 12 cycles, was carried out with a sample-barcoded 5' primer and a J-beta primer mix. TCRdb re-analysed the 5' RACE reads in MiXCR, keeping a single row per CDR3 protein. The sample lists some 800,000 distinct CDR3 sequences, around 42% occurring once. Sequences were obtained from blood. The receptors come from a man aged 55 to 70 in good health.

This clonotype was observed a few times. The chain is built from TRBV27 and TRBJ2-7; D gene ambiguous. CDR3 size: 11 residues. Between the trimmed V and J ends, which lost 6 bases and 9 bases, there was a span of 12 bases. CDR1 MNHEY and CDR2 SMNVEV come from the germline V gene (reference sequence). CDR3 residues: CASRLRQRQYF. CDR3 bases: TGTGCCAGCAGGTTGCGTCAGAGGCAGTACTTC.

The rearrangement links TRBV27 to TRBJ2-2; TRBD2 is a possible D gene (5 bases). The ends were cut back, 7 bases at V and 4 bases at J, with 13 bases in the middle. This CDR3 contains 14 residues. Germline V gene data show CDR1 as MNHEY and CDR2 as SMNVEV (reference sequence). As DNA, the CDR3 is TGTGCCAGCACGCGGGTCCCGACCACCGGGGAGCTGTTTTTT. Translation gives CASTRVPTTGELFF.

This clonotype was counted between two and nine times. This chain connects TRBV5-1 to TRBJ2-4; no clear D. V shed 4 bases and J shed 8 bases, with 16 bases lying between them. The CDR3 runs to 14 residues. Germline V gene sequence: CDR1 SGHRS, CDR2 YFSETQ. As DNA, the CDR3 is TGCGCCAGCAGCCCCGAAACCAGTGGGGACATTCAGTACTTC. Protein product: CASSPETSGDIQYF.

This clonotype was counted a few times. The chain joins TRBV18 to TRBJ2-5, with 8 nucleotides matching TRBD1. This CDR3 has 14 residues. Trimming took 4 bases from V and 5 from J; bases not matched to a gene: 6. Germline V gives CDR1 KGHSH, CDR2 LQKENI. CDR3 nucleotide sequence: TGTGCCAGCTCACGCACAGGGGGGATGGAGACCCAGTACTTC. Protein product: CASSRTGGMETQYF.

The chain carries TRBV4-1 and TRBJ2-1, with 8 nucleotides matching TRBD1. CDR3 length: 17 residues. Germline CDR1 and CDR2: MGHRA and YSYEKL. V lost 2 bases to trimming and J lost 10 bases; unmatched junction nucleotides: 16. This chain's CDR3 is CASSQPRDRDRSQEQFF. The CDR3 DNA reads as TGCGCCAGCAGCCAACCCAGAGACCGGGACAGGTCCCAAGAGCAGTTCTTC.

The chain has TRBV11-2 and TRBJ2-5, with 9 bases identical to TRBD2. The CDR3 is 16 residues long. The V and J ends lost 5 bases and 4 bases, in that order; junction bases with no gene match: 11. Germline assignment: CDR1 SGHAT and CDR2 FQNNGV. The CDR3 spells CASSALGGSGGETQYF. In DNA, the CDR3 is TGTGCCAGCAGCGCGCTGGGGGGTAGCGGGGGAGAGACCCAGTACTTC.

V usage is TRBV9 and J usage is TRBJ2-3; 9 bases agree with TRBD2. J was trimmed by 1 base and V by 0 bases; bases with no gene match: 3. The CDR3 has 16 amino acids. Per germline, CDR1 SGDLS and CDR2 YYNGEE. The CDR3 DNA follows: TGTGCCAGCAGCGTAGCTGTAGCGGGGGGCACAGATACGCAGTATTTT. This translates into CASSVAVAGGTDTQYF.

V and J are TRBV20-1 and TRBJ2-3; 8 positions match TRBD2. This CDR3 is 17 amino acids long. Germline lookup yields CDR1 DFQATT and CDR2 SNEGSKA (reference sequence). Unmatched junction bases numbered 14, after V lost 5 bases and J lost 1 base. The CDR3 loop reads CSAHKISGSGGTDTQYF. CDR3 coding DNA: TGCAGTGCTCACAAAATAAGCGGTAGCGGGGGCACAGATACGCAGTATTTT.

This clonotype has a handful of counts. This sequence joins TRBV7-3 and TRBJ1-6, with 7 positions matching TRBD1. With V trimmed by 5 bases and J by 6 bases, 4 bases remained unmatched. Germline V gene sequence: CDR1 SGHTA, CDR2 FQGTGA. The CDR3 length is 14 residues. The CDR3 DNA reads TGTGCCAGCAGCAGGGGGCTCGGTAATTCACCCCTCCACTTT. Protein sequence: CASSRGLGNSPLHF.

The genes are TRBV5-8 and TRBJ2-7, with 9 bases matching TRBD2. The CDR3 is made up of 16 amino acids. Germline V CDR1 and CDR2: SGHTS, YDEGEE. The V gene end was trimmed by 0 bases and the J gene end by 3 bases; junction bases not matched to a gene: 7. The CDR3 DNA follows: TGTGCCAGCAGCTTGGTCGGAGCGGGGGGCTTCTACGAGCAGTACTTC. As protein: CASSLVGAGGFYEQYF.

Only a few counts were recorded for this clonotype. The chain uses TRBV7-9 and TRBJ1-2, with D possibly matching TRBD1 (6 bases). With 3 bases removed from V and 0 bases from J, the gap between germline ends came to 14 bases. There are 16 residues in the CDR3. Per the germline V gene, CDR1 is SEHNR and CDR2 is FQNEAQ (reference sequence). This CDR3 is CASSFRGSRANYGYTF. The DNA of the CDR3 is TGTGCCAGCAGCTTCAGGGGATCGAGGGCTAACTATGGCTACACCTTC.

This clonotype was seen more than once but under ten times. This chain connects TRBV7-2 to TRBJ1-1; D unresolved. Germline V lookup: CDR1 SGHTA, CDR2 FQGNSA. Trimming pared 1 base from V and 1 base from J, leaving 7 bases between. The CDR3 is 14 residues long. The CDR3: CASSLGGRNTEAFF. The CDR3 DNA reads TGTGCCAGCAGCTTAGGGGGTAGGAACACTGAAGCTTTCTTT.

This clonotype appeared a few times. This rearrangement joins TRBV15 to TRBJ2-7; TRBD2 might be the D (5 bases). The germline V and J ends were trimmed by 3 bases and 1 base, with 10 bases remaining between them. Germline CDR1 reads LNHNV; CDR2 reads YYDKDF (reference sequence). The CDR3 extends over 14 amino acids. The CDR3 DNA follows: TGTGCCACCAGCAGTCCTAGCTTATCCTACGAGCAGTACTTC. This encodes CATSSPSLSYEQYF. Together with reference TRBV15 and TRBJ2-7, the CDR3 gives the full variable domain: DAMVIQNPRYQVTQFGKPVTLSCSQTLNHNVMYWYQQKSSQAPKLLFHYYDKDFNNEADTPDNFQSRRPNTSFCFLDIRSPGLGDTAMYLCATSSPSLSYEQYFGPGTRLTVT.

The V gene is TRBV14, the J gene TRBJ1-4, with 7 bases fitting TRBD1. Germline V gene data show CDR1 as SGHDN and CDR2 as FVKESK. The ends lost 2 bases at V and 8 bases at J; junction bases unmatched: 2. This CDR3 is built from 13 residues. The CDR3 spells CASSQRQGEKLFF. The CDR3 bases are TGTGCCAGCAGCCAACGACAGGGAGAAAAACTGTTTTTT.

The CDR3 bases are TGTGCCAGCAGCCAAGAGGCTGCGCATAATTCACCCCTCCACTTT. It translates to CASSQEAAHNSPLHF. This chain joins TRBV4-2 and TRBJ1-6; D not certain. This CDR3 comprises 15 residues. Germline V gives CDR1 LGHNA, CDR2 YNFKEQ. Trimming removed 0 bases from V and 5 bases from J, with 8 bases in between.

The gene calls are TRBV9 and TRBJ1-4; D is undetermined. Looked up from germline, CDR1 is SGDLS and CDR2 is YYNGEE. CDR3 size: 16 residues. With 0 bases removed from V and 3 bases from J, the gap between germline ends came to 12 bases. The CDR3, as DNA: TGTGCCAGCAGCGTAGAAGCCGGGGAGCCTAATGAAAAACTGTTTTTT. Encoded protein: CASSVEAGEPNEKLFF.

This clonotype was counted only a few times. This chain joins TRBV5-1 and TRBJ2-7; 10 bases are a match to TRBD1. The germline V gene has CDR1 SGHRS and CDR2 YFSETQ. The V gene end was trimmed by 4 bases and the J gene end by 2 bases; junction bases not matched to a gene: 9. CDR3 length: 16 residues. The CDR3 region has the DNA TGCGCCAGCAGCCTGGATGGGGGGACAGGGGCCTACGAGCAGTACTTC. Translated: CASSLDGGTGAYEQYF. Filled out from reference TRBV5-1 and TRBJ2-7, the complete variable domain reads KAGVTQTPRYLIKTRGQQVTLSCSPISGHRSVSWYQQTPGQGLQFLFEYFSETQRNKGNFPGRFSGRQFSNSRSEMNVSTLELGDSALYLCASSLDGGTGAYEQYFGPGTRLTVT.

This clonotype has just a few counts. J is TRBJ2-1 and V is TRBV4-1, with a weak D call TRBD1 (7 bases). From germline, CDR1 is MGHRA and CDR2 YSYEKL. The V gene lost 1 base and the J gene lost 10 bases, with 17 bases spanning the gap. CDR3 length: 15 amino acids. CDR3 region: CASSQGGDSLREQFF. The CDR3 DNA is TGCGCCAGCAGCCAAGGCGGGGACAGCTTAAGAGAGCAGTTCTTC.

This clonotype turned up a few times. CDR3 in amino acids: CASSQEGPQETQYF. In DNA, the CDR3 is TGTGCCAGCAGCCAAGAGGGCCCCCAAGAGACCCAGTACTTC. The chain uses TRBV3-1 and TRBJ2-5; the D is unclear. Germline CDR1 LGHDT, CDR2 YNNKEL (reference sequence). The CDR3 is 14 amino acids. V lost 0 bases, J lost 1 base, and 6 bases lay in between.

The V call is TRBV2, the J call TRBJ1-5, with a tentative D call TRBD1 (6 bases). The V gene's germline CDR1 is SNHLY and CDR2 FYNNEI. CDR3 length: 13 residues. Trimming took off 7 bases at V and 4 bases at J, with 11 bases between the two ends. The CDR3 loop is CASNTGRNQPQHF. The DNA for the CDR3 is TGTGCCAGCAACACAGGGAGGAATCAGCCCCAGCATTTT.

This clonotype turned up a few times. The chain employs TRBV14 and TRBJ2-6; D is possibly TRBD1 (6 bases). Per germline, CDR1 SGHDN and CDR2 FVKESK. CDR3 size: 19 residues. Between the trimmed V and J ends, which lost 1 base and 0 bases, there was a span of 16 bases. In DNA, the CDR3 is TGTGCCAGCAGCCAAGTTAGGGGCCAGGGGTCCTCTGGGGCCAACGTCCTGACTTTC. Amino acid sequence: CASSQVRGQGSSGANVLTF. The whole variable domain, filled in from reference TRBV14 and TRBJ2-6, reads EAGVTQFPSHSVIEKGQTVTLRCDPISGHDNLYWYRRVMGKEIKFLLHFVKESKQDESGMPNNRFLAERTGGTYSTLKVQPAELEDSGVYFCASSQVRGQGSSGANVLTFGAGSRLTVL.

V is TRBV5-6 and J is TRBJ2-3; the D gene is possibly TRBD1 (6 bases). Trimming cost V 2 bases and J 7 bases, with 14 bases left between them. Germline assignment: CDR1 SGHDT and CDR2 YYEEEE. The CDR3 sequence is 14 residues long. The CDR3, as DNA: TGTGCCAGCAGCTTCCAAACAGGGAGAAATACGCAGTATTTT. Protein product: CASSFQTGRNTQYF.

The V gene is TRBV5-1, the J gene TRBJ2-7; D perhaps matches TRBD1 (5 bases). This CDR3 has 15 amino acids. V lost 0 bases to trimming and J lost 2 bases, with 12 bases between them. CDR1 and CDR2 (germline): SGHRS, YFSETQ. The DNA of the CDR3 is TGCGCCAGCAGCTTGGATGGTGTGGGGCCCTACGAGCAGTACTTC. Translated, it gives CASSLDGVGPYEQYF.

The chain uses TRBV4-3 and TRBJ1-2; D remains unclear. V dropped 4 bases and J dropped 8 bases, with 14 bases sitting between them. CDR1 is LGHNA and CDR2 is YSLEER in the germline V gene. This CDR3 comprises 13 residues. The CDR3 nucleotides are TGCGCCAGCAGCCTGGAGAATTCGGGCGGCTACACCTTC. Amino acid sequence: CASSLENSGGYTF.